One and the same sample provided the 24 T cell receptor beta chains below, sequenced in a study of cytomegalovirus exposure and HLA in healthy donors (dated by TCRdb to about 2017). The receptor library was made with the immunoSEQ multiplex PCR assay. The table was pulled from immuneACCESS by TCRdb, which kept in-frame rearrangements only. Such tables lose some clones; where checked, under half of the loss comes from unresolved V genes, and the rest has no known cause. Across this sample there are 330,000 or so clones, with 70% to 90% seen only once. The ten largest clones represent around 0.84% of the sample. Sequencing was done on a sample of PBMCs. These TCRs come from a woman between 18 and 29 years old in good health and CMV-seronegative.

The V gene is TRBV7-9, the J gene TRBJ1-5, with TRBD1 as a possible D gene (6 bases). The CDR3 runs to 13 residues. Germline assignment: CDR1 SEHNR and CDR2 FQNEAQ (reference sequence). V was clipped by 4 bases and J by 7 bases, with 11 bases between them. This CDR3 is CASSSGTIQPQHF. The CDR3 coding sequence is TGTGCCAGCAGCTCGGGGACAATCCAGCCCCAGCATTTT.

V is TRBV25-1 and J is TRBJ2-3; a weak D match, TRBD2 (5 bases). Trimming took off 2 bases at V and 5 bases at J, with 11 bases between the two ends. Germline V lookup: CDR1 MGHDK, CDR2 SYGVNS. CDR3 length equals 14 residues. CDR3 bases: TGTGCCAGCAGTGAAACCCTGGCGGGAGATACGCAGTATTTT. Translating it yields CASSETLAGDTQYF.

This chain uses TRBV4-3 with TRBJ2-1, with TRBD2 matching over 13 bases. The CDR3 runs to 21 residues. Per the germline V gene, CDR1 is LGHNA and CDR2 is YSLEER. J gave up 5 bases and V 4 bases, and 20 bases lay outside the gene matches. The CDR3 sequence: CASSPTTWRTSGSKGDNEQFF. The DNA for the CDR3 is TGCGCCAGCAGCCCAACTACCTGGAGGACTAGCGGGAGCAAAGGGGACAATGAGCAGTTCTTC.

This sequence joins TRBV9 and TRBJ2-2; tentatively, D is TRBD2 (5 bases). Germline V gene sequence: CDR1 SGDLS, CDR2 YYNGEE. The CDR3 loop spans 16 amino acids. Trimming stripped 0 bases from V and 1 base from J, with 10 bases between. The CDR3: CASSVAPGKNTGELFF. In DNA form, the CDR3 reads TGTGCCAGCAGCGTAGCCCCCGGGAAGAACACCGGGGAGCTGTTTTTT.

V is TRBV4-1 and J is TRBJ2-3; 11 bases line up with TRBD2. V was pared by 2 bases and J by 9 bases, with 13 bases of the junction left unmatched. CDR1 and CDR2 (germline): MGHRA, YSYEKL. This CDR3 comprises 17 residues. Here the CDR3 reads CASSQPGTSGNRRTQYF. In DNA, the CDR3 is TGCGCCAGCAGCCAACCCGGGACTAGCGGTAACCGGAGGACGCAGTATTTT.

V gene TRBV28 combines with J gene TRBJ2-2, with 8 bases identical to TRBD1. J was trimmed by 6 bases and V by 7 bases; bases with no gene match: 10. This CDR3 region has 15 residues. Germline values: CDR1 MDHEN, CDR2 SYDVKM. The CDR3 is CASTAGGSYAGELFF. The CDR3 DNA follows: TGTGCCAGCACCGCAGGGGGCTCATATGCCGGGGAGCTGTTTTTT.

The sample holds one count of this clone. CDR3 DNA sequence: TGTGCCACCACGATAGCGGGAGACCATGAGCAGTTCTTC. It encodes CATTIAGDHEQFF. This chain connects TRBV15 to TRBJ2-1, with 9 bases that match TRBD2. Unmatched junction bases numbered 6, after V lost 7 bases and J lost 8 bases. The CDR3 length is 13 residues. Germline-derived CDR1 and CDR2 are LNHNV and YYDKDF (reference sequence).

The chain links TRBV7-2 to TRBJ1-2; 9 nucleotides agree with TRBD1. This CDR3 has 14 residues. Germline values: CDR1 SGHTA, CDR2 FQGNSA. J gave up 8 bases and V 6 bases, and 10 bases lay outside the gene matches. CDR3 loop: CASRAGQGALGYTF. The DNA for the CDR3 is TGTGCCAGCAGGGCGGGACAGGGAGCGCTCGGCTACACCTTC.

V gene TRBV7-7 combines with J gene TRBJ2-7; D unresolved. The germline V and J ends were trimmed by 1 base and 0 bases, with 22 bases remaining between them. This CDR3 has 19 amino acids. Germline V gene sequence: CDR1 SSHAT, CDR2 FNYEAQ (reference sequence). The CDR3, as DNA: TGTGCCAGCAGCTTAGACCCGCGAGACGGAGCCAATTCCTCCTACGAGCAGTACTTC. As protein: CASSLDPRDGANSSYEQYF.

The gene calls are TRBV7-3 and TRBJ2-1, with 9 bases that match TRBD2. This CDR3 comprises 15 residues. CDR1 and CDR2 from the germline V gene are SGHTA and FQGTGA. J gave up 9 bases and V 5 bases, and 11 bases lay outside the gene matches. The CDR3 loop is CASSPMAGGQSEQFF. The DNA of the CDR3 is TGTGCCAGCAGCCCGATGGCGGGAGGGCAAAGTGAGCAGTTCTTC.

A remark on this clone: At one end, the junction sequence differs from germline, possibly due to a read error. This chain joins TRBV6-1 and TRBJ2-1, with 14 bases fitting TRBD2. The CDR3 runs 17 residues. From germline, CDR1 is MNHNS and CDR2 SASEGT. This CDR3 reads CASREGTSGRGYNEQFF. The DNA of the CDR3 is TGTGCCAGCAGAGAAGGGACTAGCGGGAGAGGCTACAATGAGCAGTTCTTC.

This clone has just a few counts. The rearrangement joins TRBV10-3 to TRBJ2-5; perhaps TRBD2 as D (6 bases). Germline loops: CDR1 ENHRY, CDR2 SYGVKD. The CDR3 covers 14 residues. Trimming shortened V by 0 bases and J by 1 base, and 6 bases separated the two germline ends. The CDR3 DNA sequence: TGTGCCATCAGTGAGTCGGGGGGCCAAGAGACCCAGTACTTC. Its translation is CAISESGGQETQYF.

The chain links TRBV29-1 to TRBJ2-3; D ambiguous. The CDR3 consists of 9 residues. Germline V gene lookup returns CDR1 SQVTM and CDR2 ANQGSEA. The V end lost 8 bases, the J end lost 4 bases, and 4 bases lay between the germline ends. The CDR3 is CSRADTQYF. CDR3 sequence (DNA): TGCAGCCGGGCAGATACGCAGTATTTT.

Remarks on this clone: Other DNA sequences in this specimen translate into the identical CDR3. The V gene is TRBV6-5, the J gene TRBJ1-2; perhaps TRBD1 as D (5 bases). The germline V gene has CDR1 MNHEY and CDR2 SVGAGI. This CDR3 has 15 amino acids. V lost 0 bases and J 4 bases, leaving 12 bases between the germline ends. The CDR3 here is CASSYSGGGSYGYTF. CDR3 sequence (DNA): TGTGCCAGCAGTTACTCCGGGGGAGGTAGCTATGGCTACACCTTC.

The chain joins TRBV4-1 to TRBJ1-5, with D possibly being TRBD1 (5 bases). This CDR3 contains 16 residues. Trimming left V 0 bases short and J 6 bases short, with 15 bases between. CDR1 MGHRA and CDR2 YSYEKL come from the germline V gene. The CDR3 protein is CASSQDGQGGRQPQHF. In nucleotides, the CDR3 is TGCGCCAGCAGCCAAGATGGGCAGGGCGGACGTCAGCCCCAGCATTTT.

J is TRBJ2-7 and V is TRBV5-6; D is possibly TRBD1 (7 bases). V was trimmed by 1 base and J by 4 bases, leaving 15 bases between them. CDR3 size: 15 residues. CDR1 and CDR2 (germline): SGHDT, YYEEEE. The CDR3 nucleotides read TGTGCCAGCAGCTTGTACCAGGGGGGACATTACGAGCAGTACTTC. It encodes CASSLYQGGHYEQYF.

This clone was seen only once. The V and J genes are TRBV14 and TRBJ2-7, with 12 bases aligning to TRBD1. Looked up from germline, CDR1 is SGHDN and CDR2 is FVKESK. With 7 bases clipped from V and 9 bases from J, the junction kept 10 bases outside the gene matches. The CDR3 spans 14 residues. The CDR3 DNA is TGTGCCAGCAAACCGGGACAGGGGGCGAGTCGGCAGTACTTC. Protein product: CASKPGQGASRQYF. Full variable domain (outside the CDR3, taken from reference TRBV14 and TRBJ2-7): EAGVTQFPSHSVIEKGQTVTLRCDPISGHDNLYWYRRVMGKEIKFLLHFVKESKQDESGMPNNRFLAERTGGTYSTLKVQPAELEDSGVYFCASKPGQGASRQYFGPGTRLTVT.

This chain joins TRBV2 and TRBJ2-1; a possible D gene is TRBD1 (5 bases). The CDR3 is 12 amino acids. V lost 7 bases and J lost 8, with 12 bases in between. Germline CDR1 reads SNHLY; CDR2 reads FYNNEI. The CDR3 DNA follows: TGTGCCAGCAAATTTCAGGGCGATGAGCAGTTCTTC. The encoded protein is CASKFQGDEQFF.

V and J are TRBV27 and TRBJ1-5; a possible D gene is TRBD1 (5 bases). This CDR3 region has 18 residues. Germline V CDR1 and CDR2: MNHEY, SMNVEV (reference sequence). V lost 0 bases, J lost 0 bases, and 15 bases lay in between. DNA for the CDR3: TGTGCCAGCAGTTTATCACGACAGACAGCCTCTAGCAATCAGCCCCAGCATTTT. Translated: CASSLSRQTASSNQPQHF.

The gene calls are TRBV11-3 and TRBJ2-7, with 15 bases matching TRBD2. Germline-derived CDR1 and CDR2 are SGHNT and YENEEA. V trimming: 1 base; J trimming: 0 bases; junction bases outside the gene matches: 4. This CDR3 comprises 18 residues. The CDR3 is CASSLGTSGRAGSYEQYF. DNA of the CDR3: TGTGCCAGCAGCTTAGGGACTAGCGGGAGGGCCGGCTCCTACGAGCAGTACTTC.

This clone was detected once. One end of the junction is discordant with germline, which a read error may explain. The sample holds other DNA sequences that translate to the same CDR3. The rearrangement links TRBV5-1 to TRBJ2-1, with TRBD2 matching 8 bases. This CDR3 spans 14 amino acids. From germline, CDR1 is SGHRS and CDR2 YFSETQ. For the CDR3, the DNA is TGCGCCAGCAGCTTGACTAGCGGAAACAATGAACAGTTCTTC. This gives the protein CASSLTSGNNEQFF.

This chain uses TRBV5-4 with TRBJ1-1, with D possibly matching TRBD1 (5 bases). Between the trimmed V and J ends, which lost 4 bases and 1 base, there was a span of 14 bases. Per germline, CDR1 SGHNT and CDR2 YYREEE (reference sequence). CDR3 length: 15 residues. CDR3 sequence (DNA): TGTGCCAGCAGCCGCGCTCGGGGGGAGAACACTGAAGCTTTCTTT. Translating it yields CASSRARGENTEAFF.

This chain uses TRBV29-1 with TRBJ1-1, with D maybe TRBD1 (6 bases). The CDR3 contains 15 residues. Between the trimmed V and J ends, which lost 4 bases and 5 bases, there was a span of 20 bases. Germline loops: CDR1 SQVTM, CDR2 ANQGSEA. The chain's CDR3 is CSVAHGGGGLTEAFF. In nucleotides, the CDR3 is TGCAGCGTTGCCCACGGTGGGGGGGGCTTGACTGAAGCTTTCTTT.

The V gene is TRBV27, the J gene TRBJ1-5, with 8 bases lining up with TRBD1. The V segment lost 5 bases and the J segment 6 bases; nucleotides outside the gene matches: 6. Germline V CDR1 and CDR2: MNHEY, SMNVEV (reference sequence). The CDR3 consists of 14 residues. The CDR3, as DNA: TGTGCCAGCAGTCAGCAGGGGGCGACTCAGCCCCAGCATTTT. This codes for CASSQQGATQPQHF.